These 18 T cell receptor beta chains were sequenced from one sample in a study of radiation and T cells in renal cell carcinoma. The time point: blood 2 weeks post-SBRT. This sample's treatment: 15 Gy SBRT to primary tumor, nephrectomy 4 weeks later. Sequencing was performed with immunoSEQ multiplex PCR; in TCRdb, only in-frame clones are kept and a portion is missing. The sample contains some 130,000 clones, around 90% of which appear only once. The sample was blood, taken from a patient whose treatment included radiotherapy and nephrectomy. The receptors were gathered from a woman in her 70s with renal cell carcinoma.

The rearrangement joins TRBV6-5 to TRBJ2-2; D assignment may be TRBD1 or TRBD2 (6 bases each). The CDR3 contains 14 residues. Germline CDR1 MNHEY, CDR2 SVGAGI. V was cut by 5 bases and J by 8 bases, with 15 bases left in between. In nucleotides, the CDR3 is TGTGCCAGCAGTGCCTGGGGGGCGGAGGGGGAGCTGTTTTTT. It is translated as CASSAWGAEGELFF.

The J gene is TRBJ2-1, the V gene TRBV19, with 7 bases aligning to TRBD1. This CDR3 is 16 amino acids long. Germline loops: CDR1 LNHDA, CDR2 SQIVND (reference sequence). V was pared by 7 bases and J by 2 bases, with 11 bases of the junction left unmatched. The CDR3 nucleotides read TGTGCCAGTATTGGGGGTCGTCAGGGGGCCTACAATGAGCAGTTCTTC. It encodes CASIGGRQGAYNEQFF.

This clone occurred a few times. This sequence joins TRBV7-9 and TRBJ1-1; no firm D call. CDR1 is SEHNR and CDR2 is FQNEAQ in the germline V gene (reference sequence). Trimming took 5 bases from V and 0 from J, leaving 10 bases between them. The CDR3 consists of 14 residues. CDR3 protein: CASSPASLNTEAFF. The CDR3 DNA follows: TGTGCCAGCAGCCCCGCTTCGTTGAACACTGAAGCTTTCTTT.

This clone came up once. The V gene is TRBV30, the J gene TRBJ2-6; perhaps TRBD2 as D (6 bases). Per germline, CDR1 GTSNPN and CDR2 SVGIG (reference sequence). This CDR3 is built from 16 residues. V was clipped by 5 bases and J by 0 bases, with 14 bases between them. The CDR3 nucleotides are TGTGCCTGGGAAACCGGGGGTTACTCTGGGGCCAACGTCCTGACTTTC. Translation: CAWETGGYSGANVLTF.

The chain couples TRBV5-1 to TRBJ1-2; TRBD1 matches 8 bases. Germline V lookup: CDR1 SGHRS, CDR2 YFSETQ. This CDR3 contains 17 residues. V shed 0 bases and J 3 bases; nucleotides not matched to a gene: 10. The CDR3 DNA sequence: TGCGCCAGCAGCTTGGCCTATCTTGTGGGACAGGACTATGGCTACACCTTC. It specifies CASSLAYLVGQDYGYTF. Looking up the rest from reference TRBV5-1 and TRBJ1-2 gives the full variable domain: KAGVTQTPRYLIKTRGQQVTLSCSPISGHRSVSWYQQTPGQGLQFLFEYFSETQRNKGNFPGRFSGRQFSNSRSEMNVSTLELGDSALYLCASSLAYLVGQDYGYTFGSGTRLTVV.

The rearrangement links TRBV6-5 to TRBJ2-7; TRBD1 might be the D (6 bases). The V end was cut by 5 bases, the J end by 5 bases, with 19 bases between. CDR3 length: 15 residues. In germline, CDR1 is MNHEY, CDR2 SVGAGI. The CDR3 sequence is CASSLAGTKNDEQYF. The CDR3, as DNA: TGTGCCAGCAGTCTGGCCGGGACAAAAAACGACGAGCAGTACTTC.

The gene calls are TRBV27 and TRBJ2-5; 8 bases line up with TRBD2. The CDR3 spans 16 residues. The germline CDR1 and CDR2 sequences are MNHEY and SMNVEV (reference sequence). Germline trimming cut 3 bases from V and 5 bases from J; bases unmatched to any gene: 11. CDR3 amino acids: CASSLSRAGGGETQYF. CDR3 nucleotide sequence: TGTGCCAGCAGTTTGTCTCGCGCGGGGGGCGGGGAGACCCAGTACTTC.

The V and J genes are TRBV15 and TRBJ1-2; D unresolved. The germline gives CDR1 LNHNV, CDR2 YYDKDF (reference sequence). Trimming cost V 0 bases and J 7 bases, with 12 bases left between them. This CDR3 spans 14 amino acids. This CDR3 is CATSRDLSLSGYTF. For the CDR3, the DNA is TGTGCCACCAGCAGAGATCTCAGTTTGTCTGGCTACACCTTC.

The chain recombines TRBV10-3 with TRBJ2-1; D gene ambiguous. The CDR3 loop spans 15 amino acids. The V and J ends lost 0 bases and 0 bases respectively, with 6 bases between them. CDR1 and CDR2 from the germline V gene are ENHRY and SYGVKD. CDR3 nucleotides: TGTGCCATCAGTGAGTCATGGGACTCCTACAATGAGCAGTTCTTC. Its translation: CAISESWDSYNEQFF.

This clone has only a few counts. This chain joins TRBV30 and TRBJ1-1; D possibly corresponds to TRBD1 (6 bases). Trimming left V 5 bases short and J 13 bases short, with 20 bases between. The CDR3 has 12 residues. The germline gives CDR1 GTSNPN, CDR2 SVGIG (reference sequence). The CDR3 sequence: CAWDNRVGAVFF. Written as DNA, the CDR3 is TGTGCCTGGGATAACAGAGTGGGGGCGGTTTTCTTT.

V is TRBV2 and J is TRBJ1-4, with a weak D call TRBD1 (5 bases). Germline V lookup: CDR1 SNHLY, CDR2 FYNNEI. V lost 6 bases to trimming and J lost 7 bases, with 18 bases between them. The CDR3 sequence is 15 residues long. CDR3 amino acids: CASRRTSPGGEKLFF. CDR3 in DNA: TGTGCCAGCAGGAGAACGTCCCCGGGGGGTGAAAAACTGTTTTTT.

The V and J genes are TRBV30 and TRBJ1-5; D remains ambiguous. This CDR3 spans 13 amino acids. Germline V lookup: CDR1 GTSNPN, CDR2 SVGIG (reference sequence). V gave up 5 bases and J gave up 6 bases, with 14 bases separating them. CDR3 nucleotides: TGTGCCTGGGGAAAGGGAATCGGTCAGCCCCAGCATTTT. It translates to CAWGKGIGQPQHF.

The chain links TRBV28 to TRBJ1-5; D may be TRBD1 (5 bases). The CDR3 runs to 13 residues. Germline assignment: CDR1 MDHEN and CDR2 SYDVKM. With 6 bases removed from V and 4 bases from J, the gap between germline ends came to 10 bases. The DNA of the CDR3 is TGTGCCAGCAGACGGGACGGAAATCAGCCCCAGCATTTT. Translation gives CASRRDGNQPQHF.

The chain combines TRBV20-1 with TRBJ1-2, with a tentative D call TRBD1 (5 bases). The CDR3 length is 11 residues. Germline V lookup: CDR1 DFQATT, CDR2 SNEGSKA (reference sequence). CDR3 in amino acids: CIGAGDYGYTF. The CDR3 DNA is TGCATCGGGGCGGGAGACTATGGCTACACCTTC.

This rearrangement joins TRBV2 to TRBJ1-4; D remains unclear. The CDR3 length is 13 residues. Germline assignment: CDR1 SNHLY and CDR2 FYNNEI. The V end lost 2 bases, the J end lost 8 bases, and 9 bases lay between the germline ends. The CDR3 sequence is CASSEPAWEKLFF. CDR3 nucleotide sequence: TGTGCCAGCAGTGAACCAGCGTGGGAAAAACTGTTTTTT.

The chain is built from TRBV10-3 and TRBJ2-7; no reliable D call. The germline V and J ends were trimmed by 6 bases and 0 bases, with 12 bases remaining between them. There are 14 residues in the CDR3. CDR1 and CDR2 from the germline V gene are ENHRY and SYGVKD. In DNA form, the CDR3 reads TGTGCCATCAGCACAGTGAGTCTCTCCTACGAGCAGTACTTC. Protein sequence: CAISTVSLSYEQYF.

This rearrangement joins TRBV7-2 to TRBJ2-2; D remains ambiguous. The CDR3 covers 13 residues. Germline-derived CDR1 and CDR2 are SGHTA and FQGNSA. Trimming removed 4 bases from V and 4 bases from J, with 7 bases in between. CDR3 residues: CASSSRSTGELFF. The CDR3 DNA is TGTGCCAGCAGCTCCAGAAGCACCGGGGAGCTGTTTTTT.

The CDR3 coding sequence is TGTGCCATCCAGTTCGGGCAGGGCGGAGATGGCTACACCTTC. Its protein is CAIQFGQGGDGYTF. This rearrangement joins TRBV10-3 to TRBJ1-2; tentative D call: TRBD1 (5 bases). Germline CDR1 reads ENHRY; CDR2 reads SYGVKD. This CDR3 is built from 14 residues. V shed 8 bases and J shed 6 bases, with 19 bases lying between them.